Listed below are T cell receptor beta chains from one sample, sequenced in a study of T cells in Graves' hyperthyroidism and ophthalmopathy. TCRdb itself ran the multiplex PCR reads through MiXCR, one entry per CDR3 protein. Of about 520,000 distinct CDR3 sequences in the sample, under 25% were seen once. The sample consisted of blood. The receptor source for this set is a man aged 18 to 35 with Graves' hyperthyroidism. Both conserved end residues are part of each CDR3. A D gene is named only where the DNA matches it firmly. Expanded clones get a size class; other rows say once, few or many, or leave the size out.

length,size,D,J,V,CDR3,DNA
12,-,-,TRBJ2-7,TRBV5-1,CASSWQGGEQYF,TGCGCCAGCAGCTGGCAGGGAGGCGAGCAGTACTTC
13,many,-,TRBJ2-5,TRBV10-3,CATRRGPSKTQYF,TGTGCCACCAGGCGGGGCCCTAGCAAGACCCAGTACTTC
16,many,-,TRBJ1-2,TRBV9,CASSVEPHRRNYGYTF,TGTGCCAGCAGCGTAGAACCCCACAGACGGAACTATGGCTACACCTTC
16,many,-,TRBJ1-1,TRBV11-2,CASSLDTFKMNTEAFF,TGTGCCAGCAGCTTAGATACGTTTAAGATGAACACTGAAGCTTTCTTT
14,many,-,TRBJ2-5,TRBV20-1,CSARDATNQETQYF,TGCAGTGCTAGAGATGCGACTAACCAAGAGACCCAGTACTTC
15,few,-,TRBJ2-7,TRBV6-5,CAARLPTTPGYEQYF,TGTGCCGCACGCTTACCGACTACGCCCGGCTACGAGCAGTACTTC
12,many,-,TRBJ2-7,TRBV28,CASNIQGYEQYF,TGTGCCAGCAACATACAGGGCTACGAGCAGTACTTC
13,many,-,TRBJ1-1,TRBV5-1,CASSLEWGTEAFF,TGCGCCAGCAGCTTGGAGTGGGGCACTGAAGCTTTCTTT
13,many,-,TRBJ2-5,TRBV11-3,CASSLRLGETQYF,TGTGCCAGCAGCCTACGGTTGGGAGAGACCCAGTACTTC
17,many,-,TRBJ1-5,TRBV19,CASSIDSGDHSNQPQHF,TGTGCCAGTAGTATAGATTCCGGGGACCATAGCAATCAGCCCCAGCATTTT
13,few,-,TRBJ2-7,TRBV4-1,CASSQDLFYEQYF,TGCGCCAGCAGCCAAGATCTCTTCTACGAGCAGTACTTC
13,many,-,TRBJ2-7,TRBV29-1,CSVDSESSYEQYF,TGCAGCGTCGACAGTGAGTCCTCCTACGAGCAGTACTTC
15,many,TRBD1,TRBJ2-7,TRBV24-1,CATSDSGQGNYEQYF,TGTGCCACCAGTGATTCGGGACAGGGGAACTACGAGCAGTACTTC
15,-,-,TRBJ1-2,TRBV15,CATSRDVGTRSGYTF,TGTGCCACCAGCAGAGATGTTGGGACAAGAAGTGGCTACACCTTC
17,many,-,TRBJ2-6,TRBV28,CASRPGTSLSGANVLTF,TGTGCCAGCAGACCCGGGACTTCCCTCTCTGGGGCCAACGTCCTGACTTTC
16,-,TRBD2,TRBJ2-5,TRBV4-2,CASNHLAGGLQETQYF,TGTGCCAGCAACCACCTAGCGGGGGGCTTACAAGAGACCCAGTACTTC
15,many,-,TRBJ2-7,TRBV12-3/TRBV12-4,CASSLGGDMTYEQYF,TGTGCCAGCAGTTTGGGGGGAGACATGACCTACGAGCAGTACTTC
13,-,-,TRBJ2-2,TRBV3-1,CASSQLGAGELFF,TGTGCCAGCAGCCAGTTAGGGGCCGGGGAGCTGTTTTTT
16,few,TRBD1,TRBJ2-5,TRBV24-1,CATSDPQGPIQETQYF,TGTGCCACCAGTGACCCACAGGGGCCGATACAAGAGACCCAGTACTTC
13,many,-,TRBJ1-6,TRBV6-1,CASSALGGSPLHF,TGTGCCAGCAGCGCTTTGGGGGGCTCACCCCTCCACTTT
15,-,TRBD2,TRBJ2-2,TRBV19,CASSKGLAGTGELLF,TGTGCCAGTAGTAAGGGACTAGCGGGCACCGGGGAGCTGTTGTTT
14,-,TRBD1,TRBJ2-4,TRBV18,CASSRGQEKNIQYF,TGTGCCAGCTCACGGGGACAGGAGAAAAACATTCAGTACTTC
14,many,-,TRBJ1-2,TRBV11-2,CASSVPGIYYGYTF,TGTGCCAGCAGCGTCCCCGGGATTTACTATGGCTACACCTTC
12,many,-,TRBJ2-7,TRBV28,CASSFGDIEQYF,TGTGCCAGCAGTTTTGGGGACATCGAGCAGTACTTC
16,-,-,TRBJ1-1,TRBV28,CASTPSGEWGNTEAFF,TGTGCCAGCACCCCTTCGGGTGAATGGGGGAACACTGAAGCTTTCTTT
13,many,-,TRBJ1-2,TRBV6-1,CASSEVEGRGYTF,TGTGCCAGCAGTGAAGTGGAGGGTCGAGGCTACACCTTC
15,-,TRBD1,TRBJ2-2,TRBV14,CASSRTGEGTGELFF,TGTGCCAGCAGCCGGACAGGGGAGGGCACCGGGGAGCTGTTTTTT
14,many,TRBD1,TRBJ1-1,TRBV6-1,CASSDFGRGTEAFF,TGTGCCAGCAGTGATTTTGGCAGGGGGACTGAAGCTTTCTTT
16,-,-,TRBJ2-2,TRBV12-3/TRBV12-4,CASSLVWDPNTGELFF,TGTGCCAGCAGTTTAGTCTGGGACCCGAACACCGGGGAGCTGTTTTTT
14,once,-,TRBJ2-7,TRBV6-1,CASRPPGLIYEQYF,TGTGCCAGCAGACCCCCCGGACTCATCTACGAGCAGTACTTC
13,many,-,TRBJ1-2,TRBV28,CASSPGGAYGYTF,TGTGCCAGCAGTCCGGGAGGAGCGTATGGCTACACCTTC
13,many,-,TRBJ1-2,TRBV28,CASSLREFYGYTF,TGTGCCAGCAGTTTGCGAGAGTTCTATGGCTACACCTTC
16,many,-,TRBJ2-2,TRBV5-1,CASSWGTLRYTGELFF,TGCGCCAGCAGCTGGGGGACTCTACGGTACACCGGGGAGCTGTTTTTT
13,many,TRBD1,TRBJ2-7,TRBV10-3,CAIGQESSYEQYF,TGTGCCATCGGACAGGAAAGCTCCTACGAGCAGTACTTC
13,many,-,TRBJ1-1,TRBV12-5,CASGFEGNTEAFF,TGTGCTAGTGGTTTTGAGGGGAACACTGAAGCTTTCTTT
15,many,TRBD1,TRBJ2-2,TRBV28,CASSLRQGAGGELFF,TGTGCCAGCAGTTTACGGCAGGGGGCTGGCGGGGAGCTGTTTTTT
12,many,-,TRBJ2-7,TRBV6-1,CASTPGGDEQYF,TGTGCCAGCACCCCGGGTGGGGACGAGCAGTACTTC
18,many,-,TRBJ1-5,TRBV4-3,CASSQDLGRANLGQPQHF,TGCGCCAGCAGCCAAGATCTGGGGAGGGCTAATCTCGGGCAGCCCCAGCATTTT
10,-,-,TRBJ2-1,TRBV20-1,CSARGEAQFF,TGCAGTGCTAGAGGGGAGGCGCAGTTCTTC
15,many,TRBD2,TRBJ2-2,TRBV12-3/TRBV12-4,CASSAPRGGTGELFF,TGTGCCAGCAGTGCCCCACGGGGGGGCACCGGGGAGCTGTTTTTT
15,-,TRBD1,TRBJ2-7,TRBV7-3,CASSLHPGGTYEQYF,TGTGCCAGCAGCTTACATCCAGGGGGCACCTACGAGCAGTACTTC
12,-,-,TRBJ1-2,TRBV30,CAWSWGNYGYTF,TGTGCCTGGAGCTGGGGGAACTATGGCTACACCTTC
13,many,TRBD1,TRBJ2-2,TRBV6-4,CATSDRESGELFF,TGTGCCACCTCAGACAGGGAGTCCGGGGAGCTGTTTTTT
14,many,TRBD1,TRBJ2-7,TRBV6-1,CASRLGQGSYEQYF,TGTGCCAGCAGGTTGGGACAGGGCTCCTACGAGCAGTACTTC
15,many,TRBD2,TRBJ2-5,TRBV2,CASSRLAGLGETQYF,TGTGCCAGCAGTCGACTAGCGGGGCTTGGGGAGACCCAGTACTTC
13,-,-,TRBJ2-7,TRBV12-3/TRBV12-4,CAISPPTSYEQYF,TGTGCCATCAGTCCCCCGACCTCCTACGAGCAGTACTTC
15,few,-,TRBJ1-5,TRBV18,CASSSTGPSGQPQHF,TGTGCCAGCTCTTCTACCGGGCCCTCTGGTCAGCCCCAGCATTTT
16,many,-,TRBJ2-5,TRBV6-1,CASSDRPGRARETQYF,TGTGCCAGCAGTGATCGTCCGGGACGGGCTAGGGAGACCCAGTACTTC
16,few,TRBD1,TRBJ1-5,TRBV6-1,CASSGGDRAVGQPQHF,TGTGCCAGCAGTGGGGGGGACAGGGCGGTTGGTCAGCCCCAGCATTTT
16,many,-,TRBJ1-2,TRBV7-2,CASSLATGLFGHGYTF,TGTGCCAGCAGCTTAGCCACGGGGCTTTTCGGCCATGGCTACACCTTC